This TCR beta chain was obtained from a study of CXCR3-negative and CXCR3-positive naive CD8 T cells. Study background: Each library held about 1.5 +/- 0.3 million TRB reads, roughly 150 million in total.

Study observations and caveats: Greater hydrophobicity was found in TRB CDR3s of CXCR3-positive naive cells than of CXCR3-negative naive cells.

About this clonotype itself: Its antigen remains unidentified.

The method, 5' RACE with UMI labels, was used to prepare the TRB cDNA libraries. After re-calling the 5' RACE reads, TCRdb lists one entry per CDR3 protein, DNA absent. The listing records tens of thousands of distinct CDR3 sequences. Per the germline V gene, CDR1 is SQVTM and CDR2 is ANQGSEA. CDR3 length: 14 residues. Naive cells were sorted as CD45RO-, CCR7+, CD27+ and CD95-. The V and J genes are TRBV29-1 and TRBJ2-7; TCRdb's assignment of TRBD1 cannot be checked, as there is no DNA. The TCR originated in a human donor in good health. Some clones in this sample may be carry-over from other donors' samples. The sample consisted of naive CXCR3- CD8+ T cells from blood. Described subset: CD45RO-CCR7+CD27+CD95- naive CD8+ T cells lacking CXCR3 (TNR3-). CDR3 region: CSVLRTGKSYEQYF.